Listed below are T cell receptor beta chains from one sample, sequenced in a study of blood T cell repertoires in COVID-19. Clones were sequenced by immunoSEQ multiplex PCR, and TCRdb holds only the in-frame ones, with some missing. This repertoire shows under 60,000 clones, 78% found once; its top ten account for 25%. Sequencing input: peripheral blood. Receptors originate from a human donor in a cohort sampled during active COVID-19. The CDR3 runs from the conserved cysteine through the conserved F or W. A D gene is named only where the DNA matches it firmly. Some rows have no size entry. The others give once, few or many, or a class for an expanded clone.

v_call: TRBV5-1; clone_size: .; d_call: .; j_call: TRBJ2-1; cdr3_aa: CASSERHSSYNEQFF; cdr3_nt: TGCGCCAGCAGCGAGCGTCATAGCTCCTACAATGAGCAGTTCTTC
v_call: TRBV28; clone_size: .; d_call: .; j_call: TRBJ1-1; cdr3_aa: CASSLDMNTEAFF; cdr3_nt: TGTGCCAGCAGTTTAGACATGAACACTGAAGCTTTCTTT
v_call: TRBV7-9; clone_size: .; d_call: .; j_call: TRBJ2-3; cdr3_aa: CASSSLVGTDTQYF; cdr3_nt: TGTGCCAGCAGCTCTTTAGTGGGCACAGATACGCAGTATTTT
v_call: TRBV9; clone_size: .; d_call: .; j_call: TRBJ1-3; cdr3_aa: CASSVGPQKGNTIYF; cdr3_nt: TGTGCCAGCAGCGTGGGGCCCCAGAAAGGAAACACCATATATTTT
v_call: TRBV9; clone_size: .; d_call: TRBD2; j_call: TRBJ2-1; cdr3_aa: CASSLGLAGAPEQFF; cdr3_nt: TGTGCCAGCAGCCTGGGGCTAGCGGGAGCACCCGAGCAGTTCTTC
v_call: TRBV6-6; clone_size: .; d_call: .; j_call: TRBJ1-5; cdr3_aa: CASSLSNQPQHF; cdr3_nt: TGTGCCAGCAGCCTTAGCAATCAGCCCCAGCATTTT
v_call: TRBV27; clone_size: .; d_call: TRBD2; j_call: TRBJ2-1; cdr3_aa: CASSSGTSGGSSYNEQFF; cdr3_nt: TGTGCCAGCAGTTCGGGGACTAGCGGAGGAAGCTCCTACAATGAGCAGTTCTTC
v_call: TRBV19; clone_size: .; d_call: .; j_call: TRBJ1-1; cdr3_aa: CATAGWTEAFF; cdr3_nt: TGTGCCACCGCGGGGTGGACTGAAGCTTTCTTT
v_call: TRBV7-2; clone_size: .; d_call: TRBD1; j_call: TRBJ1-1; cdr3_aa: CASSPGTVLEAFF; cdr3_nt: TGTGCCAGCAGCCCAGGGACAGTCCTTGAAGCTTTCTTT
v_call: TRBV2; clone_size: .; d_call: TRBD1; j_call: TRBJ2-3; cdr3_aa: CAIWTGVTDTQYF; cdr3_nt: TGTGCCATTTGGACAGGGGTGACAGATACGCAGTATTTT
v_call: TRBV7-8; clone_size: .; d_call: TRBD2; j_call: TRBJ2-1; cdr3_aa: CASSLGLSGSVNNEQFF; cdr3_nt: TGTGCCAGCAGCTTAGGCCTTAGCGGGAGTGTCAACAATGAGCAGTTCTTC
v_call: TRBV7-8; clone_size: few; d_call: TRBD2; j_call: TRBJ2-1; cdr3_aa: CASSPQLATRNEQFF; cdr3_nt: TGTGCCAGCAGCCCTCAACTAGCGACTAGGAATGAGCAGTTCTTC
v_call: TRBV9; clone_size: many; d_call: TRBD2; j_call: TRBJ2-1; cdr3_aa: CASTKFQREGLNEQFF; cdr3_nt: TGTGCCAGCACCAAATTCCAGCGGGAGGGCCTAAATGAGCAGTTCTTC
v_call: TRBV3-1/TRBV3-2; clone_size: .; d_call: TRBD2; j_call: TRBJ2-3; cdr3_aa: CASSRGLAGVVTDTQYF; cdr3_nt: TGTGCCAGCAGCCGAGGACTAGCGGGAGTGGTCACAGATACGCAGTATTTT
v_call: TRBV3-1/TRBV3-2; clone_size: .; d_call: TRBD2; j_call: TRBJ2-5; cdr3_aa: CASSPIAGARETQYF; cdr3_nt: TGTGCCAGCAGCCCCATAGCGGGGGCCCGAGAGACCCAGTACTTC
v_call: TRBV7-2; clone_size: .; d_call: .; j_call: TRBJ2-5; cdr3_aa: CASINRRGLGETQYF; cdr3_nt: TGTGCCAGCATCAACCGGAGAGGGCTTGGGGAGACCCAGTACTTC
v_call: TRBV29-1; clone_size: .; d_call: TRBD1; j_call: TRBJ1-1; cdr3_aa: CSVELVRGDTEAFF; cdr3_nt: TGCAGCGTTGAGTTGGTCAGGGGGGACACTGAAGCTTTCTTT
v_call: TRBV5-4; clone_size: .; d_call: TRBD2; j_call: TRBJ2-5; cdr3_aa: CASSSRTSGGQWGETQYF; cdr3_nt: TGTGCCAGCAGCTCGCGGACTAGCGGGGGACAATGGGGAGAGACCCAGTACTTC
v_call: TRBV6-1; clone_size: few; d_call: .; j_call: TRBJ1-6; cdr3_aa: CASSEAGLAGDSPLHF; cdr3_nt: TGTGCCAGCAGTGAAGCCGGCCTCGCAGGGGATTCACCCCTCCACTTT
v_call: TRBV18; clone_size: .; d_call: .; j_call: TRBJ2-3; cdr3_aa: CASSAPGQVTDTQYF; cdr3_nt: TGTGCCAGCTCAGCCCCGGGACAAGTCACAGATACGCAGTATTTT
v_call: TRBV4-3; clone_size: .; d_call: .; j_call: TRBJ2-1; cdr3_aa: CASSQDLRGEQFF; cdr3_nt: TGCGCCAGCAGCCAAGATCTTCGCGGGGAGCAGTTCTTC
v_call: TRBV27; clone_size: .; d_call: .; j_call: TRBJ1-6; cdr3_aa: CASSLSVYNSPLHF; cdr3_nt: TGTGCCAGCAGTTTATCTGTATATAATTCACCCCTCCACTTT
v_call: TRBV20-1; clone_size: .; d_call: .; j_call: TRBJ2-1; cdr3_aa: CSASRSLTNEQFF; cdr3_nt: TGCAGTGCTAGTCGTAGCCTTACGAATGAGCAGTTCTTC
v_call: TRBV29-1; clone_size: .; d_call: TRBD2; j_call: TRBJ2-7; cdr3_aa: CSVDRGDSYEQYF; cdr3_nt: TGCAGCGTTGATCGGGGGGACTCCTACGAGCAGTACTTC
v_call: TRBV9; clone_size: .; d_call: .; j_call: TRBJ1-2; cdr3_aa: CASSLWEGGGYGYTF; cdr3_nt: TGTGCCAGCAGCTTATGGGAAGGGGGGGGCTATGGCTACACCTTC
v_call: TRBV15; clone_size: .; d_call: .; j_call: TRBJ2-6; cdr3_aa: CATRRTVSGANVLTF; cdr3_nt: TGTGCCACTCGTCGGACAGTCTCTGGGGCCAACGTCCTGACTTTC
v_call: TRBV27; clone_size: .; d_call: TRBD2; j_call: TRBJ2-7; cdr3_aa: CASSVLAAPTYEQYF; cdr3_nt: TGTGCCAGCAGTGTACTAGCGGCACCCACCTACGAGCAGTACTTC
v_call: TRBV5-4; clone_size: .; d_call: TRBD1; j_call: TRBJ2-1; cdr3_aa: CASSPPGQGAYNEQFF; cdr3_nt: TGTGCCAGCAGCCCCCCGGGACAGGGCGCCTACAATGAGCAGTTCTTC
v_call: TRBV27; clone_size: .; d_call: TRBD2; j_call: TRBJ2-2; cdr3_aa: CASSFGTSGTGELFF; cdr3_nt: TGTGCCAGCAGTTTCGGGACTAGCGGCACCGGGGAGCTGTTTTTT
v_call: TRBV5-1; clone_size: .; d_call: .; j_call: TRBJ1-2; cdr3_aa: CASSLEQGSDGYTF; cdr3_nt: TGCGCCAGCAGCTTAGAACAGGGATCTGATGGCTACACCTTC
v_call: TRBV4-1; clone_size: .; d_call: .; j_call: TRBJ2-7; cdr3_aa: CASSPLDRTSYEQYF; cdr3_nt: TGCGCCAGCAGCCCTCTCGACAGGACATCCTACGAGCAGTACTTC
v_call: TRBV19; clone_size: .; d_call: TRBD2; j_call: TRBJ2-2; cdr3_aa: CASSEGGTGELFF; cdr3_nt: TGTGCCAGTAGTGAGGGAGGGACCGGGGAGCTGTTTTTT
v_call: TRBV30; clone_size: .; d_call: .; j_call: TRBJ1-6; cdr3_aa: CAWSEAGNSPLHF; cdr3_nt: TGTGCCTGGAGTGAGGCGGGGAATTCACCCCTCCACTTT
v_call: TRBV11-2; clone_size: medium-sized; d_call: .; j_call: TRBJ2-1; cdr3_aa: CASSLTPVEQFF; cdr3_nt: TGTGCCAGCAGCTTAACTCCGGTAGAGCAGTTCTTC
v_call: TRBV27; clone_size: .; d_call: TRBD1; j_call: TRBJ2-1; cdr3_aa: CATRGQGINNEQFF; cdr3_nt: TGTGCCACCCGGGGACAGGGGATTAACAATGAGCAGTTCTTC
v_call: TRBV3-1/TRBV3-2; clone_size: .; d_call: .; j_call: TRBJ1-1; cdr3_aa: CASKDGGWAEAFF; cdr3_nt: TGTGCCAGCAAGGACGGGGGTTGGGCTGAAGCTTTCTTT
v_call: TRBV11-2; clone_size: once; d_call: .; j_call: TRBJ2-7; cdr3_aa: CASSLGRAPSQF; cdr3_nt: TGTGCCAGCAGCTTAGGCAGGGCCCCGTCACAGTTC
v_call: TRBV7-9; clone_size: .; d_call: TRBD2; j_call: TRBJ2-7; cdr3_aa: CASSLIRGTSWYEQYF; cdr3_nt: TGTGCCAGCAGCTTAATTAGAGGGACTAGTTGGTACGAGCAGTACTTC
v_call: TRBV7-2; clone_size: .; d_call: TRBD2; j_call: TRBJ2-5; cdr3_aa: CASSLRDGGISETQYF; cdr3_nt: TGTGCCAGCAGCTTAAGGGACGGGGGGATTTCGGAGACCCAGTACTTC
v_call: TRBV6-6; clone_size: .; d_call: .; j_call: TRBJ2-7; cdr3_aa: CASSPTDSYEQYF; cdr3_nt: TGTGCCAGCAGTCCGACAGATTCCTACGAGCAGTACTTC
v_call: TRBV7-3; clone_size: .; d_call: .; j_call: TRBJ2-1; cdr3_aa: CASSFQGATNEQFF; cdr3_nt: TGTGCCAGCAGCTTCCAGGGCGCTACCAATGAGCAGTTCTTC
v_call: TRBV18; clone_size: .; d_call: .; j_call: TRBJ2-6; cdr3_aa: CASSPPNRYSGANVLTF; cdr3_nt: TGTGCCAGCTCACCACCGAATAGATACTCTGGGGCCAACGTCCTGACTTTC
v_call: TRBV29-1; clone_size: .; d_call: TRBD1; j_call: TRBJ1-1; cdr3_aa: CSAGQGLNTEAFF; cdr3_nt: TGCAGCGCCGGACAGGGGCTGAACACTGAAGCTTTCTTT
v_call: TRBV18; clone_size: .; d_call: .; j_call: TRBJ1-1; cdr3_aa: CASSPRQAQAEAFF; cdr3_nt: TGTGCCAGCTCACCCAGACAGGCCCAGGCTGAAGCTTTCTTT
v_call: TRBV2; clone_size: .; d_call: TRBD2; j_call: TRBJ2-7; cdr3_aa: CASSIAGSSYEQYF; cdr3_nt: TGTGCCAGCAGCATAGCGGGGAGCTCCTACGAGCAGTACTTC
v_call: TRBV29-1; clone_size: .; d_call: TRBD2; j_call: TRBJ2-3; cdr3_aa: CSVEGGLAGTDTQYF; cdr3_nt: TGCAGCGTTGAAGGAGGCCTAGCGGGCACAGATACGCAGTATTTT
v_call: TRBV19; clone_size: .; d_call: .; j_call: TRBJ1-6; cdr3_aa: CASTQKTRGNSPLHF; cdr3_nt: TGTGCCAGTACCCAAAAAACACGGGGTAATTCACCCCTCCACTTT
v_call: TRBV5-1; clone_size: .; d_call: TRBD1; j_call: TRBJ2-7; cdr3_aa: CASSAQGTGVYEQYF; cdr3_nt: TGCGCCAGCAGCGCCCAAGGGACAGGGGTATACGAGCAGTACTTC